The 30 T cell receptor beta chains below were found in one sample sequenced in a study of T-cell reconstitution after alpha-beta-depleted transplantation in children. The TCRbeta library incorporated unique molecular identifiers. TCRdb fed the PCR reads into MiXCR, producing one record per CDR3 protein. The sample records 250,000 or so distinct CDR3 sequences, roughly 25% being singletons. The sequenced sample was PBMCs, mostly from graft donor cells, obtained 360 days after TCRalphabeta/CD19-depleted stem cell transplant. These receptors were obtained from a female patient aged 2-10 years who had a stem cell transplant for congenital amegakaryocytic thrombocytopenia, so the T cells may come from the graft donor.

This rearrangement joins TRBV4-1 to TRBJ1-5; 10 nucleotides align to TRBD1. Germline V CDR1 and CDR2: MGHRA, YSYEKL. V lost 2 bases to trimming and J lost 6 bases; unmatched junction nucleotides: 1. This CDR3 region has 14 residues. DNA of the CDR3: TGCGCCAGCAGCCAACGGACAGGGGGTCAGCCCCAGCATTTT. It yields the protein CASSQRTGGQPQHF.

This clonotype has ten or more counts. This chain connects TRBV12-3 or TRBV12-4 to TRBJ1-2; D is uncertain. The CDR3 contains 14 residues. Trimming pared 4 bases from V and 4 bases from J, leaving 13 bases between. CDR3 DNA: TGTGCCAGCAGTTCTTTTAGGCAGGCCTATGGCTACACCTTC. It translates to CASSSFRQAYGYTF.

Worth noting for this clonotype: One junction end disagrees with the germline gene, perhaps due to a read error. The rearrangement links TRBV5-1 to TRBJ2-3; the D gene is possibly TRBD2 (6 bases). There are 15 residues in the CDR3. Germline V gene lookup returns CDR1 SGHRS and CDR2 YFSETQ. CDR3 amino acids: CASSLDGTSTDTEYF. As DNA, the CDR3 is TGCGCCAGCAGCTTGGACGGAACTAGCACAGATACGGAGTATTTT.

The V gene is TRBV2, the J gene TRBJ2-7; D unresolved. The V and J ends lost 6 bases and 2 bases respectively, with 14 bases between them. In germline, CDR1 is SNHLY, CDR2 FYNNEI. This CDR3 is built from 14 residues. CDR3: CASRADTATYEQYF. The CDR3 DNA is TGTGCCAGCAGAGCTGACACCGCGACCTACGAGCAGTACTTC.

The chain is built from TRBV20-1 and TRBJ2-7, with D perhaps matching TRBD1 (6 bases). The CDR3 extends over 15 amino acids. V was clipped by 1 base and J by 2 bases, with 15 bases between them. CDR1 DFQATT and CDR2 SNEGSKA come from the germline V gene (reference sequence). For the CDR3, the DNA is TGCAGTGCTAGAGTAGTGGGAAGGGGGACCTACGAGCAGTACTTC. Its translation is CSARVVGRGTYEQYF.

The chain employs TRBV12-3 or TRBV12-4 and TRBJ2-7, with 7 nucleotides matching TRBD1. The CDR3 loop spans 14 amino acids. The J segment lost 6 bases and the V segment lost 6 bases, leaving 11 bases of the junction unmatched. CDR3 coding DNA: TGTGCCAGCAGAAAGACAGGGCCCCTCAGCGAGCAGTACTTC. It specifies CASRKTGPLSEQYF.

The genes are TRBV20-1 and TRBJ1-5, with D hard to call. Looked up from germline, CDR1 is DFQATT and CDR2 is SNEGSKA (reference sequence). CDR3 length: 15 residues. Trimming shortened V by 6 bases and J by 3 bases, and 18 bases separated the two germline ends. CDR3: CSAQAPGAHNQPQHF. The CDR3 nucleotides are TGCAGTGCCCAAGCGCCCGGAGCCCACAATCAGCCCCAGCATTTT.

The chain has TRBV7-9 and TRBJ2-7, with 10 bases lining up with TRBD1. V lost 2 bases to trimming and J lost 7 bases; unmatched junction nucleotides: 8. The CDR3 contains 15 residues. Germline CDR1 and CDR2: SEHNR and FQNEAQ (reference sequence). CDR3 loop: CASSLLGTGAGEQYF. DNA of the CDR3: TGTGCCAGCAGCTTACTTGGGACAGGGGCGGGGGAGCAGTACTTC.

The V gene is TRBV24-1, the J gene TRBJ2-1; the match to TRBD1 covers 7 bases. Germline V lookup: CDR1 KGHDR, CDR2 SFDVKD. The length of the CDR3 is 16 residues. V was pared by 4 bases and J by 2 bases, with 7 bases of the junction left unmatched. For the CDR3, the DNA is TGTGCCACCAGTGACTATAGACAGGGCACCTACAATGAGCAGTTCTTC. Its translation: CATSDYRQGTYNEQFF.

This clonotype was seen only a few times. The CDR3 coding sequence is TGTGCCAGCAAAACAGGGCCTGGAAACACCATATATTTT. Translating it yields CASKTGPGNTIYF. The chain combines TRBV6-1 with TRBJ1-3; D perhaps matches TRBD1 (6 bases). Germline lookup yields CDR1 MNHNS and CDR2 SASEGT. V lost 7 bases to trimming and J lost 2 bases, with 9 bases between them. The CDR3 extends over 13 amino acids.

The chain carries TRBV29-1 and TRBJ2-3; D not resolved. Per the germline V gene, CDR1 is SQVTM and CDR2 is ANQGSEA. The V end was cut by 4 bases, the J end by 5 bases, with 7 bases between. This CDR3 region has 11 residues. CDR3 nucleotide sequence: TGCAGCGTTGCCCCCAAAGATACGCAGTATTTT. It translates to CSVAPKDTQYF.

A few counts support this clonotype. The chain couples TRBV20-1 to TRBJ1-5; D may be TRBD1 (6 bases). This CDR3 is built from 15 residues. Trimming took off 0 bases at V and 7 bases at J, with 16 bases between the two ends. Germline-derived CDR1 and CDR2 are DFQATT and SNEGSKA (reference sequence). CDR3 sequence: CSARDPTQGRQPQHF. DNA of the CDR3: TGCAGTGCTAGAGACCCGACACAGGGTAGGCAGCCCCAGCATTTT.

A few counts support this clonotype. The chain combines TRBV12-3 or TRBV12-4 with TRBJ2-1; 7 bases are a match to TRBD1. Trimming removed 3 bases from V and 13 bases from J; junction bases left unmatched: 6. The CDR3 consists of 12 residues. The CDR3 DNA sequence: TGTGCCAGCAGTTTCTCGGGGACAGATCAGTTCTTC. This codes for CASSFSGTDQFF.

This clonotype was picked up a small number of times. This sequence joins TRBV12-3 or TRBV12-4 and TRBJ1-2; D possibly corresponds to TRBD1 (5 bases). Trimming pared 8 bases from V and 4 bases from J, leaving 11 bases between. The CDR3 sequence is 12 residues long. Written as DNA, the CDR3 is TGTGCCAGCGGGTCCGGGACCTATGGCTACACCTTC. This gives the protein CASGSGTYGYTF.

This clonotype was recorded once. This chain links TRBV28 with TRBJ1-4; D is uncertain. The V gene's germline CDR1 is MDHEN and CDR2 SYDVKM. V was trimmed by 6 bases and J by 2 bases, leaving 7 bases between them. This CDR3 has 13 residues. CDR3 in amino acids: CASRDGTNEKLFF. The CDR3 DNA follows: TGTGCCAGCAGGGATGGGACTAATGAAAAACTGTTTTTT.

This chain uses TRBV30 with TRBJ2-7, with 8 nucleotides matching TRBD1. In germline, CDR1 is GTSNPN, CDR2 SVGIG (reference sequence). The trim removed 3 bases at V and 3 bases at J, leaving 10 bases unmatched. The CDR3 length is 15 residues. CDR3 residues: CAWRPYGQGNYEQYF. CDR3 sequence (DNA): TGTGCCTGGAGGCCGTACGGACAGGGAAACTACGAGCAGTACTTC.

The chain uses TRBV30 and TRBJ2-1, with TRBD1 identical over 7 bases. V shed 0 bases and J 4 bases; nucleotides not matched to a gene: 6. CDR3 length: 15 amino acids. Germline CDR1 and CDR2: GTSNPN and SVGIG (reference sequence). The CDR3 region is CAWSVDRASYNEQFF. In DNA, the CDR3 is TGTGCCTGGAGTGTAGACAGGGCGTCGTACAATGAGCAGTTCTTC. The variable domain in full, with the rest retrieved from reference TRBV30 and TRBJ2-1, is SQTIHQWPATLVQPVGSPLSLECTVEGTSNPNLYWYRQAAGRGLQLLFYSVGIGQISSEVPQNLSASRPQDRQFILSSKKLLLSDSGFYLCAWSVDRASYNEQFFGPGTRLTVL.

The chain uses TRBV20-1 and TRBJ2-5; 12 bases fit TRBD2. The V gene end was trimmed by 5 bases and the J gene end by 4 bases; junction bases not matched to a gene: 8. The CDR3 loop spans 15 amino acids. From germline, CDR1 is DFQATT and CDR2 SNEGSKA (reference sequence). This CDR3 reads CSAQRTSGTVETQYF. The CDR3 DNA sequence: TGCAGTGCTCAGAGGACTAGCGGGACGGTAGAGACCCAGTACTTC.

In this sample, this clonotype turned up many times. The J gene is TRBJ2-3, the V gene TRBV6-5; D gene uncertain. This CDR3 is 14 amino acids long. Germline V gene data show CDR1 as MNHEY and CDR2 as SVGAGI. V dropped 3 bases and J dropped 0 bases, with 7 bases sitting between them. CDR3 sequence reads: CASSYYTSTDTQYF. CDR3 in DNA: TGTGCCAGCAGTTATTACACTAGCACAGATACGCAGTATTTT.

This clonotype was counted at least ten times. The rearrangement joins TRBV28 to TRBJ2-7, with 7 bases fitting TRBD1. The V and J ends lost 8 bases and 7 bases, in that order; junction bases with no gene match: 14. The CDR3 has 14 residues. The germline V gene encodes CDR1 MDHEN and CDR2 SYDVKM. The CDR3 DNA follows: TGTGCCAGCGGTTGGTCGGGACAGATCTTGGAGCAGTACTTC. Amino acid sequence: CASGWSGQILEQYF.

This rearrangement joins TRBV3-1 to TRBJ2-2, with D possibly TRBD1 on 5 matching bases. Looked up from germline, CDR1 is LGHDT and CDR2 is YNNKEL (reference sequence). The CDR3 totals 20 residues. Deletions cut 0 bases from V and 3 bases from J, with 23 bases between. The CDR3 region is CASSQEAPGASPLYTGELFF. The CDR3 DNA reads as TGTGCCAGCAGCCAAGAGGCGCCTGGGGCTTCACCTCTATACACCGGGGAGCTGTTTTTT.

The chain links TRBV9 to TRBJ2-7; 7 bases are shared with TRBD1. CDR1 is SGDLS, CDR2 YYNGEE, per germline. Losses at the gene ends were 0 bases for V and 2 bases for J; bases not matched to a gene: 2. CDR3 size: 14 residues. The CDR3 DNA follows: TGTGCCAGCAGCGTAGAAGGGACAGCCTACGAGCAGTACTTC. Residues: CASSVEGTAYEQYF.

V is TRBV28 and J is TRBJ1-6; D is unresolved. Germline loops: CDR1 MDHEN, CDR2 SYDVKM. The CDR3 has 15 residues. V was cut by 3 bases and J by 8 bases, with 14 bases left in between. CDR3 residues: CASSFYGAEYSPLHF. The CDR3 DNA reads TGTGCCAGCAGTTTCTACGGAGCGGAGTATTCACCCCTCCACTTT.

The chain is built from TRBV5-1 and TRBJ1-1, with D perhaps TRBD1 (5 bases). This CDR3 region has 13 residues. Per the germline V gene, CDR1 is SGHRS and CDR2 is YFSETQ. With 5 bases removed from V and 5 bases from J, the gap between germline ends came to 13 bases. The CDR3 DNA sequence: TGCGCCAGCAGTTATGGGGGGGAAACTGAAGCTTTCTTT. This sequence encodes CASSYGGETEAFF.

This clonotype occurred a few times. CDR3 sequence reads: CASSVWLAGEQFF. Here the CDR3 DNA reads TGTGCCAGCAGCGTTTGGCTAGCGGGTGAGCAGTTCTTC. The V and J genes are TRBV9 and TRBJ2-1; TRBD2 matches 8 bases. The CDR3 runs 13 residues. Germline V gene data show CDR1 as SGDLS and CDR2 as YYNGEE. V lost 2 bases, J lost 9 bases, and 4 bases stayed unmatched.

Remarks on this clonotype: Because the CDR3 is missing its conserved closing phenylalanine or tryptophan, this is likely a read error. This sequence joins TRBV29-1 and TRBJ2-3; 9 bases are shared with TRBD2. CDR1 SQVTM and CDR2 ANQGSEA come from the germline V gene. Trimming cost V 4 bases and J 4 bases; bases outside gene matches: 9. There are 15 residues in the CDR3. The CDR3 bases are TGCAGCGTTGGTAGGGGCGGGGGGGCCCCAGATACGCAGTATTAT. This encodes CSVGRGGGAPDTQYY.

The chain is built from TRBV4-3 and TRBJ2-7; D is unresolved. V lost 0 bases, J lost 4 bases, and 10 bases lay in between. Germline CDR1 and CDR2: LGHNA and YSLEER. The CDR3 extends over 14 amino acids. CDR3 coding DNA: TGCGCCAGCAGCCAAGAGCACCAGTTTTACGAGCAGTACTTC. Translating gives CASSQEHQFYEQYF.

V usage is TRBV12-3 or TRBV12-4 and J usage is TRBJ1-3; 8 bases fit TRBD1. The CDR3 is 14 residues long. V lost 4 bases and J lost 3; bases outside the gene matches: 2. The CDR3 DNA follows: TGTGCCAGCAGTTCGGACAGGGTTGGAAACACCATATATTTT. Protein: CASSSDRVGNTIYF.

The rearrangement joins TRBV20-1 to TRBJ2-3; either TRBD1 or TRBD2 may fit D (6 bases each). Trimming removed 3 bases from V and 0 bases from J, with 7 bases in between. This CDR3 is 13 amino acids long. Germline CDR1 reads DFQATT; CDR2 reads SNEGSKA (reference sequence). CDR3 nucleotide sequence: TGCAGTGCTAGCGGGGGCAGCACAGATACGCAGTATTTT. It is translated as CSASGGSTDTQYF.

This chain connects TRBV4-1 to TRBJ1-3, with 8 bases matching TRBD1. CDR3 size: 14 residues. Germline V gene lookup returns CDR1 MGHRA and CDR2 YSYEKL. V was clipped by 1 base and J by 8 bases; unmatched bases: 4. This chain's CDR3 is CASSQAGQGYTIYF. CDR3 nucleotide sequence: TGCGCCAGCAGCCAAGCTGGACAGGGCTACACCATATATTTT.